This is a list of T cell receptor beta chains from one sample in a study of blood T cell repertoires in COVID-19. Clones were sequenced by immunoSEQ multiplex PCR, and TCRdb holds only the in-frame ones, with some missing. The table records about 68,000 clones, around 89% of them present only once. What was sequenced was peripheral blood. These receptors were taken from a man aged 50-60 years with acute or convalescent COVID-19. CDR3s include the opening cysteine and the closing phenylalanine or tryptophan. The order of the fields is CDR3 protein, CDR3 DNA, J gene, D gene, clone size, V gene. A D gene is named only where the DNA matches it firmly. Clone size appears in some rows only: once, few, many, or a class for an expanded clone.

CDR3: CATSDPPGTGGFNEQFF
DNA: TGTGCCACCAGTGACCCCCCCGGGACAGGGGGCTTCAATGAGCAGTTCTTC
J: TRBJ2-1
D: TRBD1
size: .
V: TRBV24-1

CDR3: CASSLGRVADTQYF
DNA: TGCGCCAGCAGCTTGGGGAGGGTCGCAGATACGCAGTATTTT
J: TRBJ2-3
D: .
size: .
V: TRBV5-1

CDR3: CASSPNYDRSTDTQYF
DNA: TGTGCCAGCAGCCCAAACTATGACCGTAGCACAGATACGCAGTATTTT
J: TRBJ2-3
D: .
size: .
V: TRBV11-3

CDR3: CASSTTGREQYF
DNA: TGTGCCAGCAGTACTACAGGTCGGGAGCAGTACTTC
J: TRBJ2-7
D: .
size: .
V: TRBV6-5

CDR3: CASSQGRAVQETQYF
DNA: TGTGCCAGCAGCCAAGGGAGAGCGGTGCAAGAGACCCAGTACTTC
J: TRBJ2-5
D: .
size: .
V: TRBV4-2

CDR3: CASSPLAGSGHEQYF
DNA: TGTGCCAGCAGCCCCCTGGCGGGATCTGGCCACGAGCAGTACTTC
J: TRBJ2-7
D: .
size: .
V: TRBV4-2

CDR3: CASSQGLSLNPQYF
DNA: TGTGCCAGCAGTCAGGGACTTTCCCTGAACCCGCAGTATTTT
J: TRBJ2-3
D: .
size: .
V: TRBV6-5

CDR3: CASTGRQINYGYTF
DNA: TGTGCCAGTACAGGTCGGCAGATAAACTATGGCTACACCTTC
J: TRBJ1-2
D: .
size: .
V: TRBV19

CDR3: CASSVSRVAYNEQFF
DNA: TGTGCCAGCAGCGTATCCAGGGTGGCCTACAATGAGCAGTTCTTC
J: TRBJ2-1
D: .
size: .
V: TRBV11-2

CDR3: CASSPRTGSNTAYGYTF
DNA: TGTGCCAGTAGTCCCCGGACAGGGTCGAACACCGCCTATGGCTACACCTTC
J: TRBJ1-2
D: TRBD1
size: once
V: TRBV19

CDR3: CASSPSTGVDTIYF
DNA: TGTGCCAGCTCACCGTCGACGGGGGTAGACACCATATATTTT
J: TRBJ1-3
D: .
size: .
V: TRBV18